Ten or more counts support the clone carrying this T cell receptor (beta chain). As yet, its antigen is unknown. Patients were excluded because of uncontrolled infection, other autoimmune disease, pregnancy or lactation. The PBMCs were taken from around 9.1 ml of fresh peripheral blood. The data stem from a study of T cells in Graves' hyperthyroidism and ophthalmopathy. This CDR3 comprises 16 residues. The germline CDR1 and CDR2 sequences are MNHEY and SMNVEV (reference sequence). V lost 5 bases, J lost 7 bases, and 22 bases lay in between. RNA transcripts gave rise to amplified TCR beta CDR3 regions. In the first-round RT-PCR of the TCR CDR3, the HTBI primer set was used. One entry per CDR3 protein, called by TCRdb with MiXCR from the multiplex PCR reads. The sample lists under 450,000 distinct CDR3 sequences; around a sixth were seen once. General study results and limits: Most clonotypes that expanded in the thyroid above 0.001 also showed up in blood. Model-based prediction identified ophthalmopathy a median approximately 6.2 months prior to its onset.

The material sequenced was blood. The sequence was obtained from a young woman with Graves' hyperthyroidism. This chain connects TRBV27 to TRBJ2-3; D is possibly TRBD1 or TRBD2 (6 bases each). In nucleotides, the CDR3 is TGTGCCAGCAGTCCCATAGCGGAGTCGGGGGCCTATACGCAGTATTTT. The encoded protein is CASSPIAESGAYTQYF.